What follows are 9 T cell receptor beta chains derived from one specimen sequenced in a study of early stage breast cancer tumors. Repertoires were generated with immunoSEQ multiplex PCR, while TCRdb's copy carries only in-frame clones and drops some. The sample lists thousands of clones, 60% to 75% occurring once. Sequencing was carried out using breast tumor tissue. Source of these receptors: a person between 55 and 69 years old with breast cancer.

The gene calls are TRBV11-2 and TRBJ1-5; 7 bases match TRBD1. With V trimmed by 5 bases and J by 5 bases, 6 bases remained unmatched. From germline, CDR1 is SGHAT and CDR2 FQNNGV. The CDR3 covers 14 residues. CDR3 coding DNA: TGTGCCAGCAGCCCGGGGACAGATGATCAGCCCCAGCATTTT. Encoded protein: CASSPGTDDQPQHF.

The sample holds a few counts of this clone. The J gene is TRBJ2-5, the V gene TRBV6-1, with 8 bases matching TRBD2. Germline assignment: CDR1 MNHNS and CDR2 SASEGT. J lost 7 bases, V lost 0 bases, and 10 bases had no gene match. The length of the CDR3 is 16 residues. The CDR3 DNA is TGTGCCAGCAGTGAAGCGAATAGCGGGGCTAAAGGGACCCAGTACTTC. This codes for CASSEANSGAKGTQYF.

V and J are TRBV6-1 and TRBJ1-1; D remains unclear. V lost 8 bases and J lost 4, with 8 bases in between. Looked up from germline, CDR1 is MNHNS and CDR2 is SASEGT. CDR3 size: 11 residues. CDR3 protein: CASLFGTEAFF. The CDR3 nucleotides are TGTGCCAGCCTTTTTGGCACTGAAGCTTTCTTT.

By share, this clone ranks as large (0.1 to 1%). V and J are TRBV6-4 and TRBJ1-6; weak D call: TRBD1 (5 bases). The CDR3 covers 14 residues. CDR1 and CDR2 (germline): MRHNA, SNTAGT. V lost 6 bases and J 5 bases, leaving 11 bases between the germline ends. For the CDR3, the DNA is TGTGCCAGCAGCCGACAGAACGATAATTCACCCCTCCACTTT. As protein: CASSRQNDNSPLHF.

This chain links TRBV6-1 with TRBJ2-3; TRBD1 agrees at 11 bases. The germline CDR1 and CDR2 sequences are MNHNS and SASEGT. The CDR3 is made up of 14 amino acids. J was trimmed by 6 bases and V by 6 bases; bases with no gene match: 5. CDR3 in amino acids: CASSGTGGRDTQYF. The CDR3 DNA follows: TGTGCCAGCAGCGGGACAGGGGGTCGTGATACGCAGTATTTT.

V is TRBV10-3 and J is TRBJ1-4, with a weak D call TRBD1 (6 bases). From germline, CDR1 is ENHRY and CDR2 SYGVKD. Deletions cut 2 bases from V and 8 bases from J, with 12 bases between. This CDR3 has 14 amino acids. The CDR3 sequence: CAISEGRGVEKLFF. As DNA, the CDR3 is TGTGCCATCAGTGAGGGCAGGGGAGTCGAAAAACTGTTTTTT.

This chain's CDR3 is CASNEGRDEKLFF. Written as DNA, the CDR3 is TGTGCCAGCAATGAGGGGCGTGATGAAAAACTGTTTTTT. The chain employs TRBV28 and TRBJ1-4, with a possible D match to TRBD1 (5 bases). The length of the CDR3 is 13 residues. With 7 bases removed from V and 6 bases from J, the gap between germline ends came to 12 bases. Germline CDR1 reads MDHEN; CDR2 reads SYDVKM.

This chain joins TRBV7-3 and TRBJ2-1, with 7 positions matching TRBD2. The junction had 12 bases not matched to a gene; V was cut back by 1 base and J by 9 bases. The CDR3 has 16 residues. CDR1 SGHTA and CDR2 FQGTGA come from the germline V gene. The CDR3 bases are TGTGCCAGCAGCTTAATCCCCGCGGGGGTTAACGGTGAGCAGTTCTTC. Translation: CASSLIPAGVNGEQFF.

The J gene is TRBJ2-7, the V gene TRBV28; D not resolved. Trimming removed 3 bases at V and 3 bases at J, with 6 bases between. Germline V gene sequence: CDR1 MDHEN, CDR2 SYDVKM. The CDR3 covers 12 residues. CDR3 DNA: TGTGCCAGCAGTTTGTCCGGCTACGAGCAGTACTTC. Translation gives CASSLSGYEQYF.